This entry lists 14 T cell receptor beta chains sequenced from one sample in a study of cytomegalovirus exposure and HLA in healthy donors. Primers: 60 Vbeta forward and 13 Jbeta reverse. Sequenced by immunoSEQ multiplex PCR; TCRdb stores in-frame clones only, minus some. Here the sample spans 70,000 to 100,000 clones, around 67% being singletons. Specimen: PBMCs. Receptors were obtained from a woman aged 45 to 65 in good health and CMV-seropositive.

The chain combines TRBV7-7 with TRBJ2-3; 9 nucleotides align to TRBD1. The CDR3 covers 15 residues. Germline CDR1 reads SSHAT; CDR2 reads FNYEAQ (reference sequence). The V gene end was trimmed by 1 base and the J gene end by 4 bases; junction bases not matched to a gene: 3. CDR3 in amino acids: CASSLGGQGADTQYF. The CDR3 bases are TGTGCCAGCAGCTTAGGGGGACAGGGCGCAGATACGCAGTATTTT.

This rearrangement joins TRBV19 to TRBJ1-1, with D possibly TRBD1 on 5 matching bases. V was trimmed by 5 bases and J by 0 bases, leaving 22 bases between them. CDR3 size: 18 residues. Germline V gene sequence: CDR1 LNHDA, CDR2 SQIVND (reference sequence). The DNA for the CDR3 is TGTGCCAGTAGTCCCCGCGAGTGGGGGGTGAGCTTGAACACTGAAGCTTTCTTT. As protein: CASSPREWGVSLNTEAFF.

This clone was seen at least ten times. The chain recombines TRBV28 with TRBJ1-6; tentative D call: TRBD1 (6 bases). The germline V gene encodes CDR1 MDHEN and CDR2 SYDVKM. V lost 6 bases, J lost 2 bases, and 26 bases lay in between. The CDR3 totals 20 residues. CDR3 residues: CASRQEGGKMGFPYNSPLHF. CDR3 in DNA: TGTGCCAGCAGGCAGGAGGGGGGGAAAATGGGATTCCCCTATAATTCACCCCTCCACTTT.

This clone was seen only a few times. This chain links TRBV30 with TRBJ2-3; D is unclear. CDR1 GTSNPN and CDR2 SVGIG come from the germline V gene (reference sequence). The V end was cut by 0 bases, the J end by 4 bases, with 2 bases between. The CDR3 has 11 amino acids. CDR3 bases: TGTGCCTGGAGTGTCTCAGATACGCAGTATTTT. It yields the protein CAWSVSDTQYF.

This clone has more than one count but fewer than ten. The chain uses TRBV12-5 and TRBJ2-7; possible D gene TRBD1, 6 bases. The V and J ends lost 6 bases and 3 bases respectively, with 12 bases between them. Germline V lookup: CDR1 LGHNT, CDR2 FRNRAP. The CDR3 has 13 residues. The CDR3 spells CASGFQGIYEQYF. CDR3 sequence (DNA): TGTGCTAGTGGCTTCCAGGGGATCTACGAGCAGTACTTC.

This rearrangement joins TRBV5-6 to TRBJ2-7; possible D gene TRBD2, 5 bases. This CDR3 is built from 15 residues. Trimming pared 2 bases from V and 0 bases from J, leaving 12 bases between. The germline V gene encodes CDR1 SGHDT and CDR2 YYEEEE. CDR3 in DNA: TGTGCCAGCAGCTTTTTCAGGAGGAGCTCCTACGAGCAGTACGTC. Translating gives CASSFFRRSSYEQYV.

This chain joins TRBV6-6 and TRBJ2-1; a possible D gene is TRBD2 (5 bases). V gave up 5 bases and J gave up 4 bases, with 9 bases separating them. This CDR3 is 13 amino acids long. Looked up from germline, CDR1 is MNHNY and CDR2 is SVGAGI (reference sequence). In nucleotides, the CDR3 is TGTGCCAGCAGTCCTACTAGTTACAATGAGCAGTTCTTC. This gives the protein CASSPTSYNEQFF.

This rearrangement joins TRBV14 to TRBJ1-1; weak D call: TRBD1 (6 bases). The CDR3 loop spans 13 amino acids. V was shortened by 3 bases and J by 5 bases, with 10 bases between the two germline ends. Germline V gene lookup returns CDR1 SGHDN and CDR2 FVKESK. In nucleotides, the CDR3 is TGTGCCAGCAGCCAGGGGGCGAGGACTGAAGCTTTCTTT. Protein: CASSQGARTEAFF.

This rearrangement joins TRBV27 to TRBJ1-1; D ambiguous. In germline, CDR1 is MNHEY, CDR2 SMNVEV (reference sequence). This CDR3 has 13 amino acids. V was trimmed by 0 bases and J by 5 bases, leaving 7 bases between them. CDR3 sequence reads: CASSLSGSTEAFF. The CDR3 DNA follows: TGTGCCAGCAGTTTATCGGGCAGTACTGAAGCTTTCTTT.

The chain uses TRBV7-9 and TRBJ1-3, with 7 bases lining up with TRBD1. The CDR3 has 15 residues. The V segment lost 5 bases and the J segment 4 bases; nucleotides outside the gene matches: 8. Germline V CDR1 and CDR2: SEHNR, FQNEAQ (reference sequence). CDR3 protein: CASSAGTEQGNTIYF. The CDR3 DNA reads as TGTGCCAGCAGCGCCGGGACAGAGCAGGGAAACACCATATATTTT.

The rearrangement uses TRBV7-8 and TRBJ1-2; TRBD1 matches at 7 bases. The CDR3 runs to 15 residues. V trimming: 3 bases; J trimming: 8 bases; junction bases outside the gene matches: 12. The germline CDR1 and CDR2 sequences are SGHVS and FQNEAQ. CDR3 in DNA: TGTGCCAGCAGCTTGCTAAAAGGGGGCTCGGGGGGCTACACCTTC. This translates into CASSLLKGGSGGYTF.

The rearrangement uses TRBV5-5 and TRBJ2-5, with 10 bases identical to TRBD2. Germline V gene data show CDR1 as SGHKS and CDR2 as YYEKEE (reference sequence). The CDR3 is 15 amino acids. The V segment lost 2 bases and the J segment 5 bases; nucleotides outside the gene matches: 6. The CDR3 coding sequence is TGTGCCAGCAGCTTCGAGCGGGGGGGCCGGGAGACCCAGTACTTC. It codes for CASSFERGGRETQYF.

This rearrangement joins TRBV6-1 to TRBJ2-7, with D possibly TRBD1 on 6 matching bases. V gave up 6 bases and J gave up 6 bases, with 9 bases separating them. CDR1 is MNHNS, CDR2 SASEGT, per germline. This CDR3 spans 11 amino acids. CDR3 DNA sequence: TGTGCCAGCAGACAGGGCAGCGAGCAGTACGTC. Its protein product is CASRQGSEQYV.

This clone was found a few times. The gene calls are TRBV9 and TRBJ2-5; 10 bases line up with TRBD2. Germline lookup yields CDR1 SGDLS and CDR2 YYNGEE. CDR3 length equals 15 residues. Trimming at V came to 1 base and at J to 3 bases, leaving 3 bases not matched to a gene. The CDR3 coding sequence is TGTGCCAGCAGCGTAAGCGGGGGGGCCGAAGAGACCCAGTACTTC. Its translation: CASSVSGGAEETQYF.